Listed here are 2 T cell receptor beta chains from one sample, sequenced in a study of blood T cells in healthy people across ages. Next came a second PCR, run for roughly 6 to 11 cycles, which used a sample-barcoded 5' primer along with a J-beta primer mix. MiXCR was run by TCRdb on the 5' RACE reads, yielding one entry per CDR3 protein. The sample shows about 760,000 distinct CDR3 sequences, more than 20% of them seen only once. This sample was shared with a second study, whose subject was T cells of mothers and their children.

Material: blood. The receptors here all came from a boy aged 5-17 years in good health.

This clonotype appeared a few times. V is TRBV29-1 and J is TRBJ1-1, with D hard to call. CDR1 is SQVTM and CDR2 is ANQGSEA in the germline V gene. Trimming removed 5 bases from V and 3 bases from J, with 16 bases in between. This CDR3 comprises 14 residues. Here the CDR3 DNA reads TGCAGCGTTCCAGGCCCTTTGTTGGACACTGAAGCTTTCTTT. This translates into CSVPGPLLDTEAFF.

The chain combines TRBV3-1 with TRBJ2-3; 8 bases agree with TRBD2. CDR1 is LGHDT, CDR2 YNNKEL, per germline (reference sequence). The CDR3 is 17 amino acids. The trim removed 0 bases at V and 2 bases at J, leaving 7 bases unmatched. DNA of the CDR3: TGTGCCAGCAGCCAAGATCCGGGGGGGGCCACCACAGATACGCAGTATTTT. As protein: CASSQDPGGATTDTQYF.